These 19 T cell receptor beta chains came from one sample sequenced in a study of blood T cells in healthy people across ages. Combining a sample-barcoded 5' primer with a J-beta primer mix, a second PCR ran for about 7 to 11 cycles. TCRdb itself ran the 5' RACE reads through MiXCR, one entry per CDR3 protein. Of about a million distinct CDR3 sequences in the sample, around 54% are singletons; the top ten hold about 20%. Material: blood. The receptors come from a woman in her fifties or sixties in good health.

On this clonotype itself: A much larger clonotype is one base distant, so this may be a read error. The rearrangement uses TRBV29-1 and TRBJ2-5, with TRBD2 matching 7 bases. This CDR3 spans 12 amino acids. CDR1 and CDR2 (germline): SQVTM, ANQGSEA. With V trimmed by 3 bases and J by 7 bases, 5 bases remained unmatched. The CDR3 here is CSVEGGIGTQYF. The CDR3 DNA follows: TGCAGCGTTGAGGGGGGGATTGGGACCCAGTACTTC.

This clonotype came up many times. The V call is TRBV12-3 or TRBV12-4, the J call TRBJ2-7; no clear D. The V end was cut by 3 bases, the J end by 7 bases, with 16 bases between. The CDR3 runs to 14 residues. As DNA, the CDR3 is TGTGCCAGCAGTTTCAGTCCGTCAGGCGATGAGCAGTACTTC. This encodes CASSFSPSGDEQYF.

V gene TRBV6-2 or TRBV6-3 combines with J gene TRBJ2-3, with 7 bases identical to TRBD1. The CDR3 extends over 17 amino acids. Germline V lookup: CDR1 MNHEY, CDR2 SVGEGT. V trimming: 5 bases; J trimming: 9 bases; junction bases outside the gene matches: 20. In DNA, the CDR3 is TGTGCCAGCAGTGGTACCTCGGACAGGAGACTGAGGAACACGCAGTATTTT. Its protein product is CASSGTSDRRLRNTQYF.

The chain joins TRBV29-1 to TRBJ2-3; D is ambiguous. The CDR3 contains 11 residues. V was clipped by 7 bases and J by 3 bases, with 8 bases between them. CDR1 and CDR2 (germline): SQVTM, ANQGSEA. The CDR3 sequence: CSADPTDTQYF. The CDR3 coding sequence is TGCAGCGCTGACCCGACAGATACGCAGTATTTT.

As to this clonotype: A read error is likely, as this CDR3 ends without the conserved phenylalanine or tryptophan. The chain joins TRBV6-6 to TRBJ2-1; D uncertain. V was shortened by 6 bases and J by 6 bases, with 6 bases between the two germline ends. The germline CDR1 and CDR2 sequences are MNHNY and SVGAGI (reference sequence). This CDR3 contains 11 residues. The chain's CDR3 is CASRTINEQFL. CDR3 coding DNA: TGTGCCAGCAGGACCATCAATGAGCAGTTCTTA.

This clonotype is a singleton in its sample. V usage is TRBV2 and J usage is TRBJ2-4; TRBD1 is a possible D gene (5 bases). The germline V and J ends were trimmed by 6 bases and 13 bases, with 19 bases remaining between them. The CDR3 has 13 amino acids. Germline V gene lookup returns CDR1 SNHLY and CDR2 FYNNEI. The CDR3 reads CASRNTGSSGQYF. The CDR3 coding sequence is TGTGCCAGCAGAAACACAGGAAGCTCTGGGCAGTACTTC.

This clonotype appeared a few times. The gene calls are TRBV13 and TRBJ2-7; TRBD2 matches 14 bases. Per the germline V gene, CDR1 is PRHDT and CDR2 is FYEKMQ (reference sequence). Trimming took 4 bases from V and 4 from J; bases not matched to a gene: 6. The CDR3 has 16 amino acids. In DNA form, the CDR3 reads TGTGCCAGCAGCTCAGGACTAGCGGGAGGTTTTTACGAGCAGTACTTC. Translating it yields CASSSGLAGGFYEQYF.

This chain uses TRBV6-1 with TRBJ1-1; D gene uncertain. V was trimmed by 1 base and J by 6 bases, leaving 9 bases between them. CDR3 length: 13 residues. Germline CDR1 is MNHNS and CDR2 is SASEGT. The CDR3, as DNA: TGTGCCAGCAGTGAAGTGGTGTTCTCTGAAGCTTTCTTT. This gives the protein CASSEVVFSEAFF.

This chain links TRBV12-3 or TRBV12-4 with TRBJ2-5; no firm D call. This CDR3 region has 12 residues. V was shortened by 1 base and J by 11 bases, with 11 bases between the two germline ends. Here the CDR3 reads CASSLEITQQYF. The CDR3 DNA is TGTGCCAGCAGTTTAGAAATAACGCAGCAGTACTTC.

V gene TRBV18 combines with J gene TRBJ1-6, with 7 nucleotides matching TRBD1. The CDR3 is 17 amino acids. From germline, CDR1 is KGHSH and CDR2 LQKENI. The trim removed 2 bases at V and 2 bases at J, leaving 6 bases unmatched. The CDR3 region has the DNA TGTGCCAGCTCACCAAGAAGAGGGGGCGCCTATAATTCACCCCTCCACTTT. Translation: CASSPRRGGAYNSPLHF.

The table lists this clonotype with many counts. This rearrangement joins TRBV28 to TRBJ2-3, with TRBD2 identical over 8 bases. This CDR3 region has 16 residues. The junction had 9 bases not matched to a gene; V was cut back by 3 bases and J by 4 bases. The germline CDR1 and CDR2 sequences are MDHEN and SYDVKM. CDR3 protein: CASSFGSGSGSDTQYF. The CDR3 DNA reads TGTGCCAGCAGTTTTGGGAGCGGGAGTGGGTCAGATACGCAGTATTTT.

The chain joins TRBV20-1 to TRBJ2-1; TRBD2 is a possible D gene (6 bases). Germline V gene sequence: CDR1 DFQATT, CDR2 SNEGSKA (reference sequence). CDR3 length: 13 residues. V gave up 4 bases and J gave up 7 bases, with 14 bases separating them. CDR3 nucleotide sequence: TGCAGTGCTACTAGCGCTACTCGAAATGAGCAGTTCTTC. This encodes CSATSATRNEQFF.

The rearrangement links TRBV20-1 to TRBJ2-4, with TRBD1 matching over 7 bases. J gave up 0 bases and V 5 bases, and 4 bases lay outside the gene matches. Germline CDR1 is DFQATT and CDR2 is SNEGSKA (reference sequence). The CDR3 covers 14 residues. For the CDR3, the DNA is TGCAGTGCTTGGGACAGCTTAGCCAAAAACATTCAGTACTTC. Translated: CSAWDSLAKNIQYF.

The chain recombines TRBV20-1 with TRBJ2-5; unclear D gene. Per germline, CDR1 DFQATT and CDR2 SNEGSKA (reference sequence). V lost 6 bases, J lost 4 bases, and 15 bases lay in between. This CDR3 spans 13 amino acids. CDR3 nucleotides: TGCAGTGCGTTACTGGGCGGCGTAGAGACCCAGTACTTC. This codes for CSALLGGVETQYF.

The V gene is TRBV3-1, the J gene TRBJ2-5; 8 bases line up with TRBD1. Trimming took 1 base from V and 4 from J; bases not matched to a gene: 20. The CDR3 consists of 20 residues. Germline values: CDR1 LGHDT, CDR2 YNNKEL (reference sequence). Here the CDR3 DNA reads TGTGCCAGCAGCCAAGCTCCCGCGGCAGGGGGCCCCCTCCAAGGAGAGACCCAGTACTTC. It codes for CASSQAPAAGGPLQGETQYF.

This clonotype came up a few times. The rearrangement uses TRBV6-1 and TRBJ2-1; 10 positions match TRBD2. Germline loops: CDR1 MNHNS, CDR2 SASEGT. This CDR3 region has 17 residues. J lost 7 bases, V lost 2 bases, and 11 bases had no gene match. CDR3 in amino acids: CASSEFSSGRIRNEQFF. In DNA, the CDR3 is TGTGCCAGCAGTGAATTCTCTAGCGGGAGAATTAGGAATGAGCAGTTCTTC.

This sequence joins TRBV7-9 and TRBJ2-7, with no clear D. Trimming shortened V by 5 bases and J by 3 bases, and 20 bases separated the two germline ends. The CDR3 sequence is 16 residues long. Germline loops: CDR1 SEHNR, CDR2 FQNEAQ (reference sequence). CDR3 sequence (DNA): TGTGCCAGCAGCCCCGTCGGTGTTTTGCGGAACTACGAGCAGTACTTC. It yields the protein CASSPVGVLRNYEQYF. The entire variable domain, with the rest obtained from reference TRBV7-9 and TRBJ2-7, is as follows: DTGVSQNPRHKITKRGQNVTFRCDPISEHNRLYWYRQTLGQGPEFLTYFQNEAQLEKSRLLSDRFSAERPKGSFSTLEIQRTEQGDSAMYLCASSPVGVLRNYEQYFGPGTRLTVT.

The chain uses TRBV6-2 or TRBV6-3 and TRBJ2-7; D call uncertain. Germline values: CDR1 MNHEY, CDR2 SVGEGT. Trimming shortened V by 7 bases and J by 0 bases, and 16 bases separated the two germline ends. This CDR3 is built from 15 residues. CDR3 loop: CASTERPGNSYEQYF. The CDR3 DNA follows: TGTGCCAGCACCGAAAGGCCAGGCAACTCCTACGAGCAGTACTTC.

This chain uses TRBV2 with TRBJ2-7, with 7 bases matching TRBD1. The CDR3 spans 13 residues. The junction had 4 bases not matched to a gene; V was cut back by 4 bases and J by 4 bases. Germline CDR1 SNHLY, CDR2 FYNNEI. DNA for the CDR3: TGTGCCAGCAGTGCCGACAGGGTTTACGAGCAGTACTTC. Amino acid sequence: CASSADRVYEQYF.